Following are 10 T cell receptor beta chains from one sample sequenced in a study of cytomegalovirus exposure and HLA in healthy donors. Vbeta (60) and Jbeta (13) primers were used in the PCR. Profiling relied on immunoSEQ multiplex PCR, and the TCRdb table lists in-frame clones only, not all of them. Of about 130,000 clones listed, just under 80% were seen once; the top ten hold approximately 5%. Sequenced: PBMCs. Receptors were obtained from a man aged 30-40 years in good health and CMV-seronegative.

The rearrangement links TRBV11-2 to TRBJ1-5, with 7 bases matching TRBD1. This CDR3 is built from 15 residues. CDR1 is SGHAT and CDR2 is FQNNGV in the germline V gene. V was pared by 5 bases and J by 4 bases, with 8 bases of the junction left unmatched. The CDR3 protein is CASSRMGQPNQPQHF. CDR3 bases: TGTGCCAGCAGCCGAATGGGACAGCCGAATCAGCCCCAGCATTTT.

The chain carries TRBV5-4 and TRBJ2-5, with 9 bases lining up with TRBD2. Trimming cost V 2 bases and J 5 bases; bases outside gene matches: 7. The CDR3 has 15 amino acids. Germline V CDR1 and CDR2: SGHNT, YYREEE (reference sequence). CDR3 nucleotide sequence: TGTGCCAGCAGCTTCACGCGGGGGGGCCTTGAGACCCAGTACTTC. It specifies CASSFTRGGLETQYF.

The rearrangement joins TRBV6-1 to TRBJ1-1; a weak D match, TRBD1 (5 bases). V gave up 8 bases and J gave up 5 bases, with 12 bases separating them. The CDR3 length is 12 residues. Germline V gives CDR1 MNHNS, CDR2 SASEGT. CDR3 protein: CASLDSRTEAFF. For the CDR3, the DNA is TGTGCCAGCCTAGACAGCCGTACTGAAGCTTTCTTT.

The chain links TRBV29-1 to TRBJ2-3, with TRBD1 identical over 11 bases. V lost 6 bases to trimming and J lost 4 bases; unmatched junction nucleotides: 3. The CDR3 covers 13 residues. Germline CDR1 SQVTM, CDR2 ANQGSEA. CDR3 coding DNA: TGCAGCGTGGACAGGGGGCGCCCAGATACGCAGTATTTT. Protein product: CSVDRGRPDTQYF.

The chain uses TRBV15 and TRBJ2-7; 11 bases match TRBD2. CDR3 length: 13 amino acids. Germline V lookup: CDR1 LNHNV, CDR2 YYDKDF (reference sequence). The J segment lost 0 bases and the V segment lost 9 bases, leaving 1 base of the junction unmatched. CDR3 sequence reads: CATTSGSSYEQYF. The DNA for the CDR3 is TGTGCCACAACTAGCGGGAGCTCCTACGAGCAGTACTTC. The full variable domain, rest sourced from reference TRBV15 and TRBJ2-7, is DAMVIQNPRYQVTQFGKPVTLSCSQTLNHNVMYWYQQKSSQAPKLLFHYYDKDFNNEADTPDNFQSRRPNTSFCFLDIRSPGLGDTAMYLCATTSGSSYEQYFGPGTRLTVT.

The chain carries TRBV11-2 and TRBJ2-3; 9 bases are a match to TRBD2. The CDR3 is made up of 15 amino acids. After removal of 2 bases from V and 6 bases from J, the junction contained 6 bases not matched to a gene. In germline, CDR1 is SGHAT, CDR2 FQNNGV. CDR3 loop: CASSLSLAGPDTQYF. The CDR3 DNA reads as TGTGCCAGCAGCTTAAGTCTAGCGGGGCCCGATACGCAGTATTTT. Looking up the rest from reference TRBV11-2 and TRBJ2-3 gives the full variable domain: EAGVAQSPRYKIIEKRQSVAFWCNPISGHATLYWYQQILGQGPKLLIQFQNNGVVDDSQLPKDRFSAERLKGVDSTLKIQPAKLEDSAVYLCASSLSLAGPDTQYFGPGTRLTVL.

The J gene is TRBJ2-7, the V gene TRBV19, with 9 bases that match TRBD1. V shed 5 bases, J shed 3 bases, and the junction held 5 bases outside the gene matches. CDR3 length: 14 amino acids. CDR1 and CDR2 (germline): LNHDA, SQIVND (reference sequence). CDR3 region: CASSAGTGFYEQYF. The CDR3 DNA reads TGTGCCAGTAGTGCCGGGACAGGGTTCTACGAGCAGTACTTC.

This chain's CDR3 is CAWRLAFTSTDTQYF. For the CDR3, the DNA is TGTGCCTGGAGACTAGCGTTTACTAGCACAGATACGCAGTATTTT. This chain uses TRBV30 with TRBJ2-3; 7 nucleotides align to TRBD2. Looked up from germline, CDR1 is GTSNPN and CDR2 is SVGIG (reference sequence). The CDR3 loop spans 15 amino acids. J lost 0 bases, V lost 3 bases, and 6 bases had no gene match.

V usage is TRBV5-1 and J usage is TRBJ2-3, with 9 bases matching TRBD1. Per the germline V gene, CDR1 is SGHRS and CDR2 is YFSETQ. The V gene end was trimmed by 6 bases and the J gene end by 5 bases; junction bases not matched to a gene: 4. This CDR3 has 13 residues. CDR3 bases: TGCGCCAGCACCCGGGACAGGGTAGATACGCAGTATTTT. It translates to CASTRDRVDTQYF.

V is TRBV5-6 and J is TRBJ1-5, with 11 nucleotides matching TRBD1. The germline CDR1 and CDR2 sequences are SGHDT and YYEEEE. The CDR3 is 16 residues long. With V trimmed by 0 bases and J by 5 bases, 4 bases remained unmatched. CDR3 sequence reads: CASSLGTGGLHQPQHF. In nucleotides, the CDR3 is TGTGCCAGCAGCTTGGGGACAGGGGGCCTTCATCAGCCCCAGCATTTT. Using reference TRBV5-6 and TRBJ1-5 for the parts outside the CDR3, the full variable domain is DAGVTQSPTHLIKTRGQQVTLRCSPKSGHDTVSWYQQALGQGPQFIFQYYEEEERQRGNFPDRFSGHQFPNYSSELNVNALLLGDSALYLCASSLGTGGLHQPQHFGDGTRLSIL.